Listed here are 28 T cell receptor beta chains from one sample, sequenced in a study of T cell responses to AZD1222 COVID-19 vaccine. Here immunoSEQ multiplex PCR was the method, and the copy in TCRdb shows in-frame clones only, minus some. The sample carries approximately 110,000 clones, around 90% recorded once. The specimen comprised peripheral blood, sampled 28 days after the second AZD1222 dose. The receptor set was obtained from an adult who received the AZD1222 COVID-19 vaccine.

This chain joins TRBV19 and TRBJ1-2; weak D call: TRBD1 (5 bases). Trimming took 6 bases from V and 7 from J, leaving 15 bases between them. Per germline, CDR1 LNHDA and CDR2 SQIVND (reference sequence). The CDR3 is made up of 13 amino acids. CDR3 region: CASRWGRASGYTF. The CDR3 coding sequence is TGTGCCAGTAGATGGGGACGGGCCAGTGGCTACACCTTC.

The rearrangement links TRBV2 to TRBJ2-2; 7 bases line up with TRBD1. Losses at the gene ends were 8 bases for V and 7 bases for J; bases not matched to a gene: 7. This CDR3 spans 13 amino acids. The germline V gene has CDR1 SNHLY and CDR2 FYNNEI. CDR3 DNA sequence: TGTGCCAGCGGAGACAGGGCTGTCGGGGAGCTGTTTTTT. This gives the protein CASGDRAVGELFF.

The gene calls are TRBV28 and TRBJ1-2, with no clear D. V shed 2 bases and J shed 1 base, with 5 bases lying between them. CDR1 and CDR2 from the germline V gene are MDHEN and SYDVKM. The CDR3 contains 13 residues. CDR3 in DNA: TGTGCCAGCAGTTTAGAGATTAACTATGGCTACACCTTC. The encoded protein is CASSLEINYGYTF.

In the case of this clone: One end of the junction is discordant with germline, which a read error may explain. The chain links TRBV7-2 to TRBJ1-4; D is ambiguous. From germline, CDR1 is SGHTA and CDR2 FQGNSA. CDR3 length: 15 residues. CDR3 amino acids: CASGFRTVDPEKLFF. CDR3 nucleotide sequence: TGTGCCAGCGGCTTTAGAACCGTAGACCCTGAAAAACTGTTTTTT.

The V call is TRBV18, the J call TRBJ1-2, with TRBD1 matching 9 bases. V lost 0 bases to trimming and J lost 8 bases; unmatched junction nucleotides: 7. This CDR3 comprises 15 residues. Germline values: CDR1 KGHSH, CDR2 LQKENI. The CDR3 is CASSPPTGQGLGYTF. CDR3 nucleotides: TGTGCCAGCTCACCACCGACCGGACAGGGGCTGGGCTACACCTTC.

The genes are TRBV12-3 or TRBV12-4 and TRBJ1-3; no clear D gene. V was trimmed by 7 bases and J by 4 bases, leaving 11 bases between them. The CDR3 is made up of 13 amino acids. The CDR3: CASTPLLGNTIYF. The CDR3 nucleotides read TGTGCCAGCACCCCTCTATTAGGAAACACCATATATTTT.

The chain recombines TRBV5-4 with TRBJ1-1, with no clear D. Trimming took 0 bases from V and 4 from J, leaving 10 bases between them. Germline V gene data show CDR1 as SGHNT and CDR2 as YYREEE (reference sequence). The CDR3 spans 14 residues. CDR3 bases: TGTGCCAGCAGCTTGGGTGGAGTCAGCACTGAAGCTTTCTTT. Amino acids: CASSLGGVSTEAFF.

The chain carries TRBV30 and TRBJ2-2; the D is unclear. Trimming removed 0 bases at V and 0 bases at J, with 8 bases between. Germline assignment: CDR1 GTSNPN and CDR2 SVGIG (reference sequence). This CDR3 is built from 15 residues. CDR3 protein: CAWSVRLANTGELFF. DNA of the CDR3: TGTGCCTGGAGTGTACGGCTAGCGAACACCGGGGAGCTGTTTTTT.

The chain couples TRBV19 to TRBJ1-1, with 8 bases lining up with TRBD1. The germline CDR1 and CDR2 sequences are LNHDA and SQIVND (reference sequence). Trimming at V came to 4 bases and at J to 5 bases, leaving 15 bases not matched to a gene. This CDR3 has 17 amino acids. The CDR3 is CASSTFRTGKLETEAFF. The CDR3, as DNA: TGTGCCAGTAGTACTTTCCGGACAGGGAAATTGGAAACTGAAGCTTTCTTT.

J is TRBJ2-5 and V is TRBV18; unclear D gene. CDR3 length: 11 residues. Germline V gene data show CDR1 as KGHSH and CDR2 as LQKENI. Trimming removed 1 base at V and 5 bases at J, with 2 bases between. DNA of the CDR3: TGTGCCAGCTCACCACGGGAGACCCAGTACTTC. Translation gives CASSPRETQYF.

This clone has just one count. The chain carries TRBV11-2 and TRBJ2-7, with 8 bases fitting TRBD1. The length of the CDR3 is 13 residues. After removal of 4 bases from V and 5 bases from J, the junction contained 4 bases not matched to a gene. Germline V CDR1 and CDR2: SGHAT, FQNNGV. CDR3 DNA sequence: TGTGCCAGCAGCTGGACAGGGCGCAACGAGCAGTACTTC. It codes for CASSWTGRNEQYF.

In DNA form, the CDR3 reads TGTGCCAGCAGTGAAAAACTTAACACCGGGGAGCTGTTTTTT. Its protein product is CASSEKLNTGELFF. The chain combines TRBV2 with TRBJ2-2; D not resolved. The ends were cut back, 2 bases at V and 2 bases at J, with 6 bases in the middle. CDR1 is SNHLY and CDR2 is FYNNEI in the germline V gene. This CDR3 is 14 amino acids long.

This chain joins TRBV28 and TRBJ2-3; 13 positions match TRBD2. The V gene end was trimmed by 3 bases and the J gene end by 4 bases; junction bases not matched to a gene: 7. CDR1 and CDR2 (germline): MDHEN, SYDVKM. This CDR3 contains 17 residues. Here the CDR3 DNA reads TGTGCCAGCAGTTTCCCTCGGGGACTAGCGGGACCAGATACGCAGTATTTT. Translation: CASSFPRGLAGPDTQYF.

This chain connects TRBV19 to TRBJ1-1, with 8 nucleotides matching TRBD1. V was pared by 3 bases and J by 3 bases, with 15 bases of the junction left unmatched. CDR1 LNHDA and CDR2 SQIVND come from the germline V gene (reference sequence). The CDR3 has 18 residues. CDR3 coding DNA: TGTGCCAGTAGTATCCCACAGGACAGGGCGAAGAGGGACACTGAAGCTTTCTTT. This translates into CASSIPQDRAKRDTEAFF.

The J gene is TRBJ1-2, the V gene TRBV9; D is unresolved. Trimming cost V 0 bases and J 2 bases, with 2 bases left between them. The CDR3 is 12 residues long. In germline, CDR1 is SGDLS, CDR2 YYNGEE. The CDR3 DNA follows: TGTGCCAGCAGCGTAGACAACTATGGCTACACCTTC. Residues: CASSVDNYGYTF. Combining the CDR3 with reference TRBV9 and TRBJ1-2 gives the whole variable domain DSGVTQTPKHLITATGQRVTLRCSPRSGDLSVYWYQQSLDQGLQFLIQYYNGEERAKGNILERFSAQQFPDLHSELNLSSLELGDSALYFCASSVDNYGYTFGSGTRLTVV.

This clone was seen a handful of times. The gene calls are TRBV6-1 and TRBJ2-7; TRBD2 matches 10 bases. The CDR3 runs to 15 residues. Germline loops: CDR1 MNHNS, CDR2 SASEGT. Trimming cost V 1 base and J 2 bases; bases outside gene matches: 2. CDR3 nucleotide sequence: TGTGCCAGCAGTGAAGGCCTAGCGGGGGCCTACGAGCAGTACTTC. It yields the protein CASSEGLAGAYEQYF.

The chain couples TRBV19 to TRBJ1-3; TRBD1 matches at 8 bases. Germline CDR1 and CDR2: LNHDA and SQIVND (reference sequence). With 5 bases clipped from V and 2 bases from J, the junction kept 8 bases outside the gene matches. The CDR3 is 16 residues long. CDR3 in DNA: TGTGCCAGTAGTCCTCCGGGACAGGACCCTGGAAACACCATATATTTT. It translates to CASSPPGQDPGNTIYF.

This clone is labeled as medium-sized. This chain links TRBV4-1 with TRBJ1-5, with D uncertain. This CDR3 has 15 amino acids. V lost 0 bases and J lost 9, with 15 bases in between. Germline CDR1 is MGHRA and CDR2 is YSYEKL. CDR3 sequence: CASSQDRAGSRPQHF. The CDR3 coding sequence is TGCGCCAGCAGCCAAGATAGGGCCGGCTCACGGCCCCAGCATTTT.

The chain recombines TRBV10-3 with TRBJ2-1; 8 bases match TRBD2. Germline values: CDR1 ENHRY, CDR2 SYGVKD. V lost 4 bases to trimming and J lost 0 bases; unmatched junction nucleotides: 8. The CDR3 covers 17 residues. CDR3 protein: CAISGSGNSSSYNEQFF. The CDR3 bases are TGTGCCATCAGTGGTAGCGGGAATTCCAGCTCCTACAATGAGCAGTTCTTC.

This chain uses TRBV12-3 or TRBV12-4 with TRBJ1-6; no clear D. The length of the CDR3 is 13 residues. V was trimmed by 0 bases and J by 7 bases, leaving 4 bases between them. The CDR3 sequence: CASSLALNSPLHF. The CDR3 DNA follows: TGTGCCAGCAGTTTAGCGCTAAATTCACCCCTCCACTTT.

This clone showed up just a few times. The chain recombines TRBV30 with TRBJ1-5; 7 nucleotides match TRBD1. V was pared by 1 base and J by 2 bases, with 14 bases of the junction left unmatched. CDR1 is GTSNPN, CDR2 SVGIG, per germline (reference sequence). This CDR3 region has 18 residues. This chain's CDR3 is CAWSARTWDSRGNQPQHF. The CDR3 DNA reads as TGTGCCTGGAGTGCCAGGACCTGGGACAGTAGGGGCAATCAGCCCCAGCATTTT.

The sample holds a few counts of this clone. The rearrangement links TRBV28 to TRBJ1-1, with no clear D. Trimming shortened V by 7 bases and J by 5 bases, and 8 bases separated the two germline ends. The germline V gene encodes CDR1 MDHEN and CDR2 SYDVKM. The CDR3 spans 11 residues. The CDR3 bases are TGTGCCAGCACCCTTCGTACTGAAGCTTTCTTT. As protein: CASTLRTEAFF.

CDR3: CAWSRETGIREEKLFF. The CDR3 DNA is TGTGCCTGGAGTAGGGAGACCGGGATAAGGGAGGAAAAACTGTTTTTT. The chain couples TRBV30 to TRBJ1-4; D is uncertain. CDR3 length: 16 amino acids. Trimming took off 2 bases at V and 8 bases at J, with 21 bases between the two ends. CDR1 is GTSNPN and CDR2 is SVGIG in the germline V gene (reference sequence). Complete variable domain (other parts from reference TRBV30 and TRBJ1-4): SQTIHQWPATLVQPVGSPLSLECTVEGTSNPNLYWYRQAAGRGLQLLFYSVGIGQISSEVPQNLSASRPQDRQFILSSKKLLLSDSGFYLCAWSRETGIREEKLFFGSGTQLSVL.

The chain uses TRBV5-1 and TRBJ2-7, with a weak D call TRBD2 (5 bases). The V gene lost 5 bases and the J gene lost 12 bases, with 27 bases spanning the gap. This CDR3 comprises 15 residues. Germline lookup yields CDR1 SGHRS and CDR2 YFSETQ. The CDR3 here is CASRAGRGRVAFLYF. Written as DNA, the CDR3 is TGCGCCAGCAGGGCCGGACGCGGGCGCGTCGCATTTTTGTACTTC.

This clone was seen a handful of times. The gene calls are TRBV29-1 and TRBJ1-1; TRBD1 aligns across 8 bases. CDR1 is SQVTM and CDR2 is ANQGSEA in the germline V gene. Trimming removed 6 bases from V and 2 bases from J; junction bases left unmatched: 5. The CDR3 covers 13 residues. The CDR3 DNA sequence: TGCAGCGTGGCCGACAGGGGCAACACTGAAGCTTTCTTT. Translation gives CSVADRGNTEAFF.

The chain employs TRBV7-2 and TRBJ1-5; the D gene is possibly TRBD1 (5 bases). Germline assignment: CDR1 SGHTA and CDR2 FQGNSA. Trimming removed 2 bases at V and 4 bases at J, with 12 bases between. The length of the CDR3 is 15 residues. In DNA, the CDR3 is TGTGCCAGCAGCTTATCCAGACAGCGTAATCAGCCCCAGCATTTT. Encoded protein: CASSLSRQRNQPQHF.

The genes are TRBV11-2 and TRBJ1-5, with no clear D. Trimming shortened V by 5 bases and J by 1 base, and 6 bases separated the two germline ends. Germline V lookup: CDR1 SGHAT, CDR2 FQNNGV. The CDR3 is 13 amino acids. DNA of the CDR3: TGTGCCAGCAGCCCGGACAGCAATCAGCCCCAGCATTTT. It encodes CASSPDSNQPQHF.

The chain carries TRBV13 and TRBJ2-5; TRBD1 matches at 7 bases. This CDR3 has 14 residues. V shed 1 base and J 4 bases; nucleotides not matched to a gene: 3. Germline lookup yields CDR1 PRHDT and CDR2 FYEKMQ (reference sequence). CDR3 coding DNA: TGTGCCAGCAGCTTAGTAGGGGACAGAGAGACCCAGTACTTC. This sequence encodes CASSLVGDRETQYF. The whole variable domain, remainder taken from reference TRBV13 and TRBJ2-5, is AAGVIQSPRHLIKEKRETATLKCYPIPRHDTVYWYQQGPGQDPQFLISFYEKMQSDKGSIPDRFSAQQFSDYHSELNMSSLELGDSALYFCASSLVGDRETQYFGPGTRLLVL.